This T cell receptor beta chain appears in the sequencing data of a study of T cells after yellow fever vaccination. About the study: SMART-Seq v4 Ultra Low Input served to prepare low-cell-number fractions. Whole-study findings and limits: Re-detected after boosting: most primary clones, more than 95% of CD4 and under 90% of CD8.

TCRdb fed the 5' RACE reads into MiXCR, producing one record per CDR3 protein. The repertoire includes a few hundred thousand distinct CDR3 sequences, 4% of them detected once, and roughly 26% sits in the top ten. The germline V gene encodes CDR1 MNHEY and CDR2 SVGAGI. The length of the CDR3 is 13 residues. V shed 4 bases, J shed 11 bases, and the junction held 7 bases outside the gene matches. This clonotype was counted a few times. No antigen is known for it. This material consisted of PBMCs, taken 5 days after the yellow fever booster vaccination. The genes are TRBV6-5 and TRBJ1-1, with TRBD1 matching over 10 bases. The receptor was isolated from a man younger than 30 who received the YFV17D yellow fever vaccine. CDR3 in amino acids: CASSSGTGVSAFF. The CDR3, as DNA: TGTGCCAGCAGTTCCGGGACAGGGGTTTCGGCTTTCTTT.